One and the same sample provided the 11 T cell receptor beta chains below, sequenced in a study of blood T cells in healthy people across ages. Together with a sample-barcoded 5' primer, a J-beta primer mix was included in a second PCR lasting roughly 6 to 12 cycles. TCRdb redid the calling of the 5' RACE reads with MiXCR, one entry per CDR3 protein. This repertoire shows 500,000 to 650,000 distinct CDR3 sequences, around 27% found once; its top ten account for under 4.5%. This same sample was also part of a study on T cells of mothers and their children.

The sequenced material came from blood. Receptors were obtained from a boy younger than 10 in good health.

This clonotype occurred many times. The genes are TRBV18 and TRBJ1-2; no reliable D call. The CDR3 sequence is 12 residues long. The ends were cut back, 2 bases at V and 2 bases at J, with 3 bases in the middle. Germline V gives CDR1 KGHSH, CDR2 LQKENI. The CDR3 sequence is CASSPNNYGYTF. CDR3 in DNA: TGTGCCAGCTCACCAAACAACTATGGCTACACCTTC.

This clonotype was recorded a few times. The chain is built from TRBV11-1 and TRBJ2-5; D is perhaps TRBD1 (6 bases). The DNA end lines up better with TRBJ2-7; the J call may be wrong. Germline loops: CDR1 SGHAT, CDR2 FQDESV (reference sequence). The length of the CDR3 is 15 residues. The CDR3 loop is CASSPDGTPPYEQYF. DNA of the CDR3: TGTGCCAGCAGCCCAGACGGGACACCTCCCTACGAGCAGTACTTC.

The genes are TRBV6-5 and TRBJ2-7, with D possibly being TRBD1 or TRBD2 (7 bases each). This CDR3 is built from 14 residues. Germline lookup yields CDR1 MNHEY and CDR2 SVGAGI. Trimming stripped 7 bases from V and 6 bases from J, with 19 bases between. The CDR3 loop is CASTKGGGRSEQYF. CDR3 coding DNA: TGTGCCAGCACCAAGGGAGGGGGCCGGAGCGAGCAGTACTTC.

The chain carries TRBV20-1 and TRBJ1-2; possibly TRBD1 for D (5 bases). The V and J ends lost 6 bases and 7 bases respectively, with 15 bases between them. CDR3 size: 12 residues. Germline assignment: CDR1 DFQATT and CDR2 SNEGSKA (reference sequence). CDR3 sequence (DNA): TGCAGTGCCCTCCGCAGGGAGACTGGCTACACCTTC. It is translated as CSALRRETGYTF.

The chain joins TRBV20-1 to TRBJ2-5; D not resolved. The CDR3 runs 14 residues. Germline V lookup: CDR1 DFQATT, CDR2 SNEGSKA (reference sequence). Between the trimmed V and J ends, which lost 1 base and 2 bases, there was a span of 11 bases. CDR3 loop: CSARGWGRQETQYF. DNA for the CDR3: TGCAGTGCTAGAGGGTGGGGAAGACAAGAGACCCAGTACTTC.

This clonotype was counted only a few times. This sequence joins TRBV18 and TRBJ2-1; a weak D match, TRBD2 (6 bases). CDR1 and CDR2 from the germline V gene are KGHSH and LQKENI. Trimming took 0 bases from V and 7 from J, leaving 13 bases between them. The CDR3 is 15 residues long. CDR3: CASSPPAGPFNEQFF. Here the CDR3 DNA reads TGTGCCAGCTCACCACCGGCGGGGCCTTTTAATGAGCAGTTCTTC.

This chain joins TRBV29-1 and TRBJ2-1; D is unresolved. The CDR3 consists of 12 residues. V gave up 4 bases and J gave up 3 bases, with 7 bases separating them. CDR1 and CDR2 from the germline V gene are SQVTM and ANQGSEA. The CDR3 sequence is CSVVLDYNEQFF. DNA for the CDR3: TGCAGCGTTGTCCTTGACTACAATGAGCAGTTCTTC.

The V and J genes are TRBV4-2 and TRBJ2-1; D is uncertain. The V end was cut by 1 base, the J end by 8 bases, with 18 bases between. This CDR3 contains 16 residues. Germline-derived CDR1 and CDR2 are LGHNA and YNFKEQ. The CDR3 region has the DNA TGTGCCAGCAGCCAAGTTTCTGCCTACCTCAGCGATGAGCAGTTCTTC. Translation gives CASSQVSAYLSDEQFF.

The rearrangement links TRBV29-1 to TRBJ2-5; the D gene is possibly TRBD1 (6 bases). The CDR3 loop spans 13 amino acids. The V gene's germline CDR1 is SQVTM and CDR2 ANQGSEA. V gave up 2 bases and J gave up 2 bases, with 9 bases separating them. CDR3 in amino acids: CSVERQAQETQYF. The CDR3 coding sequence is TGCAGCGTTGAAAGACAGGCACAAGAGACCCAGTACTTC.

The chain has TRBV29-1 and TRBJ2-7, with 8 bases aligning to TRBD1. Germline V lookup: CDR1 SQVTM, CDR2 ANQGSEA. This CDR3 spans 14 amino acids. Trimming removed 6 bases from V and 7 bases from J; junction bases left unmatched: 14. The CDR3: CSVRDGQGSGEQYF. The CDR3 region has the DNA TGCAGCGTCCGGGACGGACAGGGATCGGGAGAGCAGTACTTC.

The chain couples TRBV29-1 to TRBJ2-1; the match to TRBD2 covers 10 bases. The V gene end was trimmed by 7 bases and the J gene end by 7 bases; junction bases not matched to a gene: 10. This CDR3 spans 14 amino acids. Per germline, CDR1 SQVTM and CDR2 ANQGSEA. The chain's CDR3 is CSAQREGRGNEQFF. The CDR3, as DNA: TGCAGCGCCCAGCGGGAGGGCCGAGGAAATGAGCAGTTCTTC.